This T cell receptor (beta chain) is from a study of Graves' ophthalmopathy and Graves' hyperthyroidism. On the study more broadly: The collection of peripheral blood took place at initial diagnosis, before any treatment.

Investigators amplified TCR beta CDR3 regions from RNA transcripts. After a first-round RT-PCR with HTBI primers, a second-round multiplex PCR was run. MiXCR, applied by TCRdb to the multiplex PCR reads, yields one record per CDR3 protein. This table has about 500,000 distinct CDR3 sequences, around 15% appearing once. V lost 6 bases to trimming and J lost 7 bases; unmatched junction nucleotides: 15. Germline values: CDR1 MNHNS, CDR2 SASEGT. CDR3 length: 15 amino acids. Excluded were patients with other autoimmune diseases, uncontrolled infections, pregnancy or lactation. Clinicians made diagnoses from clinical symptoms, serum thyroxine, TRAb, thyroid ultrasound and orbital computed tomography. Out of around 9.5 ml of fresh peripheral blood, PBMCs were obtained.

This sequence was found in a woman aged 25-40 years with Graves' ophthalmopathy. The chain has TRBV6-1 and TRBJ2-7; 7 bases are shared with TRBD1. Sequencing was carried out using blood. The CDR3 reads CASSQAETGAREQYF. The DNA of the CDR3 is TGTGCCAGCAGCCAAGCGGAAACAGGGGCCAGGGAGCAGTACTTC.